These 29 T cell receptor beta chains share one sample of origin, sequenced in a study of cytomegalovirus exposure and HLA in healthy donors. 60 Vbeta and 13 Jbeta primers were used in PCR. Data came from immunoSEQ multiplex PCR; TCRdb stores just in-frame clones and leaves some out. The sample comprises around 67,000 clones, 70% to 80% of which are singletons, and 6.5% to 8.5% rests with the top ten. Sequencing input: PBMCs. Every receptor here comes from a man younger than 30 in good health and CMV-seropositive.

The rearrangement uses TRBV18 and TRBJ2-7, with 10 bases identical to TRBD1. The CDR3 covers 14 residues. Germline assignment: CDR1 KGHSH and CDR2 LQKENI. After removal of 3 bases from V and 7 bases from J, the junction contained 6 bases not matched to a gene. CDR3: CASSPGQGIEEQYF. In nucleotides, the CDR3 is TGTGCCAGCTCACCGGGACAGGGGATAGAGGAGCAGTACTTC.

This chain joins TRBV30 and TRBJ1-5; no reliable D call. CDR3 size: 14 residues. CDR1 and CDR2 (germline): GTSNPN, SVGIG (reference sequence). Trimming pared 8 bases from V and 2 bases from J, leaving 16 bases between. DNA of the CDR3: TGTGCCGGAGGACGGGGTGGGGGCAATCAGCCCCAGCATTTT. Residues: CAGGRGGGNQPQHF. The entire variable domain, with the rest obtained from reference TRBV30 and TRBJ1-5, is as follows: SQTIHQWPATLVQPVGSPLSLECTVEGTSNPNLYWYRQAAGRGLQLLFYSVGIGQISSEVPQNLSASRPQDRQFILSSKKLLLSDSGFYLCAGGRGGGNQPQHFGDGTRLSIL.

This chain joins TRBV5-1 and TRBJ2-7; D is unresolved. The CDR3 extends over 15 amino acids. Trimming removed 4 bases at V and 3 bases at J, with 17 bases between. Germline-derived CDR1 and CDR2 are SGHRS and YFSETQ. DNA for the CDR3: TGCGCCAGCAGCCCCGACACGTCCCCCCTCTACGAGCAGTACTTC. It codes for CASSPDTSPLYEQYF.

The CDR3 bases are TGTGCCTCCTCGGGGGGCGCGGCTGGAAACACCATATATTTT. Translating gives CASSGGAAGNTIYF. This sequence joins TRBV30 and TRBJ1-3; a weak D match, TRBD1 (6 bases). Germline V gives CDR1 GTSNPN, CDR2 SVGIG (reference sequence). The length of the CDR3 is 14 residues. V lost 7 bases and J 2 bases, leaving 15 bases between the germline ends.

The V and J genes are TRBV28 and TRBJ1-2; perhaps TRBD1 as D (5 bases). This CDR3 comprises 14 residues. Germline V gives CDR1 MDHEN, CDR2 SYDVKM. V was shortened by 3 bases and J by 0 bases, with 8 bases between the two germline ends. The CDR3 DNA follows: TGTGCCAGCAGTTTCCAGGGATCTAACTATGGCTACACCTTC. This translates into CASSFQGSNYGYTF.

This sequence joins TRBV30 and TRBJ2-7; 11 bases agree with TRBD1. Germline loops: CDR1 GTSNPN, CDR2 SVGIG (reference sequence). This CDR3 region has 13 residues. Trimming took 8 bases from V and 5 from J; bases not matched to a gene: 8. This CDR3 reads CAGQGATGNEQYF. CDR3 bases: TGTGCCGGACAGGGGGCGACAGGAAACGAGCAGTACTTC.

The J gene is TRBJ2-3, the V gene TRBV29-1; D is ambiguous. The CDR3 covers 11 residues. Germline V gene sequence: CDR1 SQVTM, CDR2 ANQGSEA. Trimming left V 5 bases short and J 2 bases short, with 5 bases between. For the CDR3, the DNA is TGCAGCGTTCCCGTCACAGATACGCAGTATTTT. It encodes CSVPVTDTQYF.

The gene calls are TRBV29-1 and TRBJ2-7; D unresolved. The CDR3 is made up of 12 amino acids. In germline, CDR1 is SQVTM, CDR2 ANQGSEA. Trimming took 1 base from V and 4 from J, leaving 8 bases between them. CDR3 sequence reads: CSVEGVTYEQYF. The CDR3, as DNA: TGCAGCGTTGAAGGGGTGACTTACGAGCAGTACTTC.

The rearrangement uses TRBV4-2 and TRBJ2-1; possible D gene TRBD2, 6 bases. CDR1 is LGHNA, CDR2 YNFKEQ, per germline. Trimming took off 1 base at V and 2 bases at J, with 9 bases between the two ends. The CDR3 consists of 15 residues. The chain's CDR3 is CASSQVGGPYNEQFF. The CDR3 DNA reads TGTGCCAGCAGCCAAGTCGGGGGACCCTACAATGAGCAGTTCTTC.

The chain joins TRBV30 to TRBJ1-3, with D maybe TRBD1 (6 bases). V was pared by 3 bases and J by 4 bases, with 13 bases between. Germline assignment: CDR1 GTSNPN and CDR2 SVGIG (reference sequence). The CDR3 is 14 amino acids. The CDR3 loop reads CAWRVQGDGNTIYF. Here the CDR3 DNA reads TGTGCCTGGAGGGTACAGGGCGACGGAAACACCATATATTTT.

The V call is TRBV30, the J call TRBJ1-2, with no clear D. CDR1 is GTSNPN and CDR2 is SVGIG in the germline V gene (reference sequence). V lost 1 base and J 0 bases, leaving 3 bases between the germline ends. This CDR3 is built from 12 residues. The CDR3 nucleotides read TGTGCCTGGAGTGATACTAACTATGGCTACACCTTC. It yields the protein CAWSDTNYGYTF.

In its sample, this clone was seen a few times. The chain is built from TRBV6-6 and TRBJ1-1; 8 bases align to TRBD1. The CDR3 runs to 13 residues. Losses at the gene ends were 8 bases for V and 3 bases for J; bases not matched to a gene: 5. Germline CDR1 MNHNY, CDR2 SVGAGI (reference sequence). CDR3 loop: CASPRGRDTEAFF. For the CDR3, the DNA is TGTGCCAGCCCCAGGGGGCGCGACACTGAAGCTTTCTTT.

The rearrangement links TRBV13 to TRBJ1-1; D remains unclear. The CDR3 length is 13 residues. Germline V gene sequence: CDR1 PRHDT, CDR2 FYEKMQ (reference sequence). V lost 2 bases and J 5 bases, leaving 9 bases between the germline ends. The CDR3: CASSLNRGTEAFF. CDR3 nucleotides: TGTGCCAGCAGCTTAAATCGGGGAACTGAAGCTTTCTTT.

This rearrangement joins TRBV18 to TRBJ2-5, with 9 bases lining up with TRBD1. The CDR3 runs to 15 residues. Germline loops: CDR1 KGHSH, CDR2 LQKENI. J was trimmed by 4 bases and V by 3 bases; bases with no gene match: 6. CDR3 bases: TGTGCCAGCTCACCCGACAGGGGGTTTGGAGAGACCCAGTACTTC. Its protein is CASSPDRGFGETQYF.

The chain couples TRBV2 to TRBJ1-2; D remains unclear. The germline V and J ends were trimmed by 6 bases and 5 bases, with 7 bases remaining between them. The CDR3 runs 11 residues. Germline V gene sequence: CDR1 SNHLY, CDR2 FYNNEI. The CDR3 sequence is CASRGGYGYTF. As DNA, the CDR3 is TGTGCCAGCAGGGGAGGGTATGGCTACACCTTC.

In its sample, this clone was seen a few times. The chain uses TRBV4-1 and TRBJ2-7, with TRBD2 identical over 7 bases. The trim removed 3 bases at V and 2 bases at J, leaving 7 bases unmatched. The CDR3 totals 15 residues. Per the germline V gene, CDR1 is MGHRA and CDR2 is YSYEKL. CDR3: CASSQGVGLAYEQYF. Written as DNA, the CDR3 is TGCGCCAGCAGCCAGGGGGTTGGACTAGCCTACGAGCAGTACTTC.

This clone was counted only a few times. The chain uses TRBV9 and TRBJ2-7; 11 bases match TRBD1. The junction had 8 bases not matched to a gene; V was cut back by 3 bases and J by 9 bases. This CDR3 contains 14 residues. Germline V CDR1 and CDR2: SGDLS, YYNGEE. The CDR3 is CASSDAGTGGVQYF. CDR3 DNA sequence: TGTGCCAGCAGCGACGCCGGGACAGGGGGTGTGCAGTACTTC. Variable domain in full (rest from reference TRBV9 and TRBJ2-7): DSGVTQTPKHLITATGQRVTLRCSPRSGDLSVYWYQQSLDQGLQFLIQYYNGEERAKGNILERFSAQQFPDLHSELNLSSLELGDSALYFCASSDAGTGGVQYFGPGTRLTVT.

This clone was counted once. This chain links TRBV6-5 with TRBJ2-5; 7 nucleotides align to TRBD1. After removal of 0 bases from V and 5 bases from J, the junction contained 3 bases not matched to a gene. Germline-derived CDR1 and CDR2 are MNHEY and SVGAGI. CDR3 length: 14 residues. CDR3 amino acids: CASSYSTGQETQYF. The CDR3 DNA sequence: TGTGCCAGCAGTTACTCAACGGGACAGGAGACCCAGTACTTC.

CDR3 sequence reads: CASSERLAGHSYEQYF. CDR3 sequence (DNA): TGTGCCAGCAGTGAAAGGCTAGCGGGTCACTCCTACGAGCAGTACTTC. The gene calls are TRBV6-1 and TRBJ2-7; the match to TRBD2 covers 8 bases. V shed 2 bases and J 0 bases; nucleotides not matched to a gene: 6. CDR3 length: 16 amino acids. Germline loops: CDR1 MNHNS, CDR2 SASEGT.

The V call is TRBV2, the J call TRBJ2-5, with 13 bases matching TRBD2. Germline V lookup: CDR1 SNHLY, CDR2 FYNNEI. Germline trimming cut 7 bases from V and 5 bases from J; bases unmatched to any gene: 13. CDR3 size: 17 residues. Written as DNA, the CDR3 is TGTGCCAGCACCCTGACTAGCGGGAGGATAAGTTTGGAGACCCAGTACTTC. Amino acid sequence: CASTLTSGRISLETQYF.

The chain combines TRBV6-5 with TRBJ2-7; the D is unclear. Germline-derived CDR1 and CDR2 are MNHEY and SVGAGI. V lost 8 bases and J 7 bases, leaving 12 bases between the germline ends. CDR3 length: 11 amino acids. The CDR3, as DNA: TGTGCCAGCCGCAACCGCAGGGAGCAGTACTTC. Its translation: CASRNRREQYF.

J is TRBJ1-2 and V is TRBV9; TRBD1 might be the D (6 bases). Trimming pared 5 bases from V and 2 bases from J, leaving 10 bases between. Germline assignment: CDR1 SGDLS and CDR2 YYNGEE. CDR3 size: 13 residues. The CDR3 DNA reads as TGTGCCAGCAGTACAAGGGGGAACTATGGCTACACCTTC. Translated, it gives CASSTRGNYGYTF. Full variable domain (remainder filled in from reference TRBV9 and TRBJ1-2): DSGVTQTPKHLITATGQRVTLRCSPRSGDLSVYWYQQSLDQGLQFLIQYYNGEERAKGNILERFSAQQFPDLHSELNLSSLELGDSALYFCASSTRGNYGYTFGSGTRLTVV.

V is TRBV4-1 and J is TRBJ1-2; TRBD1 is a possible D gene (6 bases). The germline V gene has CDR1 MGHRA and CDR2 YSYEKL. V was cut by 0 bases and J by 4 bases, with 15 bases left in between. This CDR3 region has 16 residues. The CDR3 loop reads CASSQDFVDSRYGYTF. The CDR3 nucleotides are TGCGCCAGCAGCCAAGATTTTGTGGACAGTCGCTATGGCTACACCTTC.

This chain uses TRBV29-1 with TRBJ2-3, with a possible D match to TRBD2 (5 bases). Germline loops: CDR1 SQVTM, CDR2 ANQGSEA. CDR3 length: 14 residues. Trimming pared 4 bases from V and 0 bases from J, leaving 11 bases between. CDR3 loop: CSVVLRASTDTQYF. In DNA form, the CDR3 reads TGCAGCGTTGTTTTGCGGGCTAGCACAGATACGCAGTATTTT.

The chain couples TRBV28 to TRBJ1-1; 8 bases line up with TRBD1. Trimming cost V 6 bases and J 6 bases; bases outside gene matches: 9. Germline V gene sequence: CDR1 MDHEN, CDR2 SYDVKM. This CDR3 is built from 14 residues. As DNA, the CDR3 is TGTGCCAGCAGCATGGACAGGGCGTACTCTGAAGCTTTCTTT. It specifies CASSMDRAYSEAFF. Full variable domain (rest looked up from reference TRBV28 and TRBJ1-1): DVKVTQSSRYLVKRTGEKVFLECVQDMDHENMFWYRQDPGLGLRLIYFSYDVKMKEKGDIPEGYSVSREKKERFSLILESASTNQTSMYLCASSMDRAYSEAFFGQGTRLTVV.

V gene TRBV2 combines with J gene TRBJ2-7, with D perhaps TRBD2 (5 bases). Between the trimmed V and J ends, which lost 6 bases and 6 bases, there was a span of 18 bases. CDR1 is SNHLY, CDR2 FYNNEI, per germline. CDR3 length equals 14 residues. The CDR3 sequence: CASRQDGIGIEQYF. CDR3 coding DNA: TGTGCCAGCAGGCAAGATGGGATCGGGATCGAGCAGTACTTC.

This clone was seen only once. The chain combines TRBV7-8 with TRBJ1-2; TRBD1 agrees at 11 bases. The germline V gene encodes CDR1 SGHVS and CDR2 FQNEAQ. The CDR3 sequence is 18 residues long. Losses at the gene ends were 5 bases for V and 2 bases for J; bases not matched to a gene: 13. The CDR3 reads CASSSFRTGGFANYGYTF. CDR3 in DNA: TGTGCCAGCAGCAGTTTCAGGACAGGGGGCTTCGCCAACTATGGCTACACCTTC.

The genes are TRBV25-1 and TRBJ2-5; D is possibly TRBD1 (5 bases). The CDR3 length is 15 residues. CDR1 MGHDK and CDR2 SYGVNS come from the germline V gene. V shed 0 bases and J shed 2 bases, with 10 bases lying between them. The CDR3 reads CASSEYEQGQETQYF. CDR3 sequence (DNA): TGTGCCAGCAGTGAATATGAGCAGGGTCAAGAGACCCAGTACTTC.

This sequence joins TRBV27 and TRBJ2-3, with 9 bases that match TRBD1. V lost 6 bases to trimming and J lost 6 bases; unmatched junction nucleotides: 10. The CDR3 extends over 15 amino acids. Germline lookup yields CDR1 MNHEY and CDR2 SMNVEV (reference sequence). The CDR3 loop is CASRNGDRVFDTQYF. CDR3 coding DNA: TGTGCCAGCAGGAACGGGGACAGGGTATTCGATACGCAGTATTTT.